The clone carrying this T cell receptor beta chain was seen only a few times. Antigen specificity is unknown. 5'RACE, which relied on constant-segment primers, yielded TCR alpha and TCR beta cDNA libraries carrying sample barcodes and UMIs. TCRdb analysed the 5' RACE reads with MiXCR anew, one entry per CDR3 protein. This sample carries some 440,000 distinct CDR3 sequences, more than 20% of them seen once, and the ten largest clones take 12%. The germline V gene encodes CDR1 SEHNR and CDR2 FQNEAQ (reference sequence). With 0 bases removed from V and 2 bases from J, the gap between germline ends came to 10 bases. This CDR3 has 15 amino acids. This record comes from a study of T-cell memory formation after mild COVID-19. About the study: Among the donors, TCR clusters were largely specific to each donor. Regarding the study as a whole: A balance of CD4 and CD8 characterized clones contracting day 15 to 85, whereas later expanders leaned CD4+. There were some responding clones in pre-infection memory, which suggested that cross-reactive memory had joined.

Source material: PBMCs or a T cell subset sorted from them (not recorded which). This chain links TRBV7-9 with TRBJ1-1; D unclear. The sequence was collected from an adult woman who had mild COVID-19 (a few samples of this study predate the infection). Cell type and time point are not known. In DNA, the CDR3 is TGTGCCAGCAGCTTAGCGTTCCCGGGTAACACTGAAGCTTTCTTT. It yields the protein CASSLAFPGNTEAFF.